The 18 T cell receptor beta chains listed next were all sequenced from one sample in a study of T-cell memory formation after mild COVID-19. A single record per CDR3 protein comes from TCRdb applying MiXCR to the 5' RACE reads. The table records 200,000 to 300,000 distinct CDR3 sequences, 16% of them present only once. Sequenced input: PBMCs or a T cell subset sorted from them (not recorded which). Receptors originate from a man in his late teens or twenties who had mild COVID-19 (a few samples of this study predate the infection). Cell type and time point are not known.

This clonotype showed up just a few times. This sequence joins TRBV5-6 and TRBJ1-1; D possibly corresponds to TRBD1 (6 bases). Per the germline V gene, CDR1 is SGHDT and CDR2 is YYEEEE. The CDR3 has 14 amino acids. The V end lost 1 base, the J end lost 4 bases, and 11 bases lay between the germline ends. CDR3 nucleotide sequence: TGTGCCAGCAGCTTGTCCTTGGGGGCCACTGAAGCTTTCTTT. As protein: CASSLSLGATEAFF. Using reference TRBV5-6 and TRBJ1-1 for the parts outside the CDR3, the full variable domain is DAGVTQSPTHLIKTRGQQVTLRCSPKSGHDTVSWYQQALGQGPQFIFQYYEEEERQRGNFPDRFSGHQFPNYSSELNVNALLLGDSALYLCASSLSLGATEAFFGQGTRLTVV.

In this sample, this clonotype turned up a few times. The chain employs TRBV7-2 and TRBJ1-2; D not certain. V was clipped by 7 bases and J by 0 bases, with 6 bases between them. Germline-derived CDR1 and CDR2 are SGHTA and FQGNSA. The CDR3 spans 12 residues. The CDR3 spells CASTLSNYGYTF. As DNA, the CDR3 is TGTGCCAGCACCCTTTCTAACTATGGCTACACCTTC.

The rearrangement uses TRBV5-5 and TRBJ1-2; TRBD1 matches 8 bases. CDR3 length: 14 amino acids. V was pared by 4 bases and J by 0 bases, with 2 bases of the junction left unmatched. CDR1 and CDR2 (germline): SGHKS, YYEKEE (reference sequence). CDR3 in amino acids: CASSLDRANYGYTF. For the CDR3, the DNA is TGTGCCAGCAGCCTGGACAGGGCTAACTATGGCTACACCTTC. The full variable domain, in which reference TRBV5-5 and TRBJ1-2 provide the parts outside the CDR3, is DAGVTQSPTHLIKTRGQQVTLRCSPISGHKSVSWYQQVLGQGPQFIFQYYEKEERGRGNFPDRFSARQFPNYSSELNVNALLLGDSALYLCASSLDRANYGYTFGSGTRLTVV.

J is TRBJ2-4 and V is TRBV6-6, with D unclear. Germline lookup yields CDR1 MNHNY and CDR2 SVGAGI (reference sequence). This CDR3 region has 16 residues. The V and J ends lost 0 bases and 0 bases respectively, with 9 bases between them. The CDR3 sequence is CASSYSAMGAKNIQYF. In nucleotides, the CDR3 is TGTGCCAGCAGTTACTCCGCGATGGGAGCCAAAAACATTCAGTACTTC.

This clonotype was detected a few times. The chain couples TRBV20-1 to TRBJ2-3; a weak D match, TRBD2 (5 bases). CDR1 DFQATT and CDR2 SNEGSKA come from the germline V gene (reference sequence). The V and J ends lost 0 bases and 0 bases respectively, with 10 bases between them. There are 15 residues in the CDR3. CDR3 nucleotide sequence: TGCAGTGCTAGAGATTCAGGCGGGAGCACAGATACGCAGTATTTT. Translated: CSARDSGGSTDTQYF.

This clonotype occurred a few times. The chain couples TRBV6-2 or TRBV6-3 to TRBJ2-7, with no clear D. Trimming removed 5 bases from V and 6 bases from J, with 20 bases in between. This CDR3 region has 15 residues. Germline CDR1 is MNHEY and CDR2 is SVGEGT. The CDR3 region has the DNA TGTGCCAGCAGTATTTGGGTCACCAGTCCCCGCGAGCAGTACTTC. Encoded protein: CASSIWVTSPREQYF.

This clonotype was seen a handful of times. The chain uses TRBV24-1 and TRBJ1-5; tentatively, D is TRBD1 (5 bases). The CDR3 length is 12 residues. The germline gives CDR1 KGHDR, CDR2 SFDVKD. Trimming left V 4 bases short and J 11 bases short, with 11 bases between. CDR3 nucleotides: TGTGCCACCAGTGACCCCGGGGGGGCCCAGCATTTT. This sequence encodes CATSDPGGAQHF.

The V and J genes are TRBV20-1 and TRBJ1-1, with D possibly matching TRBD1 (5 bases). Germline V CDR1 and CDR2: DFQATT, SNEGSKA (reference sequence). This CDR3 region has 13 residues. V was shortened by 1 base and J by 7 bases, with 13 bases between the two germline ends. The CDR3 reads CSARAPAGLEAFF. As DNA, the CDR3 is TGCAGTGCTAGAGCTCCAGCGGGACTTGAAGCTTTCTTT.

This clonotype was counted many times. The chain carries TRBV20-1 and TRBJ1-1; weak D call: TRBD1 (5 bases). Germline lookup yields CDR1 DFQATT and CDR2 SNEGSKA (reference sequence). Trimming removed 1 base at V and 1 base at J, with 13 bases between. This CDR3 spans 15 amino acids. In DNA form, the CDR3 reads TGCAGTGCTAGAGCCTCCCTGGGGGGGAACACTGAAGCTTTCTTT. This gives the protein CSARASLGGNTEAFF.

The chain uses TRBV10-3 and TRBJ2-5, with D unclear. Trimming removed 6 bases at V and 2 bases at J, with 10 bases between. The CDR3 sequence is 13 residues long. Germline lookup yields CDR1 ENHRY and CDR2 SYGVKD. CDR3 sequence: CAISAPQQETQYF. CDR3 sequence (DNA): TGTGCCATCAGCGCTCCACAACAAGAGACCCAGTACTTC.

This chain uses TRBV27 with TRBJ2-3; D may correspond to TRBD1 or TRBD2 (7 bases each). The CDR3 sequence is 15 residues long. With 2 bases removed from V and 4 bases from J, the gap between germline ends came to 13 bases. The germline gives CDR1 MNHEY, CDR2 SMNVEV (reference sequence). CDR3 region: CASSLGRGPADTQYF. The CDR3 bases are TGTGCCAGCAGTTTAGGGAGGGGGCCGGCAGATACGCAGTATTTT.

The gene calls are TRBV20-1 and TRBJ1-3, with 7 bases aligning to TRBD1. V shed 0 bases and J 8 bases; nucleotides not matched to a gene: 7. This CDR3 comprises 14 residues. CDR1 and CDR2 (germline): DFQATT, SNEGSKA (reference sequence). The CDR3, as DNA: TGCAGTGCTAGAGATCAAGAAGGGGGCCACACCATATATTTT. Translated: CSARDQEGGHTIYF.

V usage is TRBV7-9 and J usage is TRBJ2-1; D tentatively fits TRBD1 or TRBD2 (5 bases each). The germline V gene encodes CDR1 SEHNR and CDR2 FQNEAQ (reference sequence). The CDR3 length is 15 residues. The V gene lost 0 bases and the J gene lost 10 bases, with 16 bases spanning the gap. The CDR3 DNA sequence: TGTGCCAGCAGCTTAGCCTGGGACCCGCGAATCGAGCAGTTCTTC. Translation gives CASSLAWDPRIEQFF.

The chain carries TRBV20-1 and TRBJ1-1, with D tentatively TRBD1 (6 bases). Germline V gives CDR1 DFQATT, CDR2 SNEGSKA (reference sequence). The CDR3 sequence is 12 residues long. Deletions cut 3 bases from V and 3 bases from J, with 8 bases between. CDR3 region: CSARPGDTEAFF. As DNA, the CDR3 is TGCAGTGCTAGGCCAGGGGACACTGAAGCTTTCTTT.

This rearrangement joins TRBV7-8 to TRBJ2-3, with D possibly being TRBD1 or TRBD2 (6 bases each). CDR1 SGHVS and CDR2 FQNEAQ come from the germline V gene. The length of the CDR3 is 14 residues. With 4 bases removed from V and 2 bases from J, the gap between germline ends came to 10 bases. CDR3 sequence: CASSWGAPTDTQYF. As DNA, the CDR3 is TGTGCCAGCAGCTGGGGGGCCCCCACAGATACGCAGTATTTT.

The chain has TRBV7-2 and TRBJ2-3; D not certain. The CDR3 totals 13 residues. Germline CDR1 reads SGHTA; CDR2 reads FQGNSA. V shed 5 bases and J shed 6 bases, with 12 bases lying between them. The chain's CDR3 is CASSTQRRDTQYF. The CDR3 nucleotides read TGTGCCAGCAGCACCCAGAGGCGGGATACGCAGTATTTT.

This clonotype was picked up a small number of times. J is TRBJ1-1 and V is TRBV12-3 or TRBV12-4; D is unclear. The CDR3 sequence is 14 residues long. The ends were cut back, 3 bases at V and 0 bases at J, with 8 bases in the middle. CDR3 coding DNA: TGTGCCAGCAGTTTCAACAGCCTGAACACTGAAGCTTTCTTT. Amino acids: CASSFNSLNTEAFF.

The chain joins TRBV10-3 to TRBJ2-3, with 11 bases fitting TRBD2. This CDR3 is built from 14 residues. CDR1 is ENHRY, CDR2 SYGVKD, per germline. J gave up 4 bases and V 10 bases, and 7 bases lay outside the gene matches. The CDR3 DNA sequence: TGTGCCAGCGCTAGCGGGGGGAACCCAGATACGCAGTATTTT. Translation: CASASGGNPDTQYF.